This entry lists 32 T cell receptor beta chains sequenced from one sample in a study of T cell responses to AZD1222 COVID-19 vaccine. Sequenced by immunoSEQ multiplex PCR; TCRdb stores in-frame clones only, minus some. This sample has roughly 150,000 clones, with about 91% found just once. The source material was peripheral blood, sampled on day 0 of AZD1222 vaccination. The receptors originated from an adult in good health.

This clone is a singleton in its sample. This rearrangement joins TRBV7-3 to TRBJ2-7; a weak D match, TRBD2 (6 bases). CDR1 SGHTA and CDR2 FQGTGA come from the germline V gene. Trimming shortened V by 1 base and J by 0 bases, and 10 bases separated the two germline ends. The CDR3 totals 15 residues. CDR3 nucleotides: TGTGCCAGCAGCTTAATAAGCGGGTCCTCCTACGAGCAGTACTTC. Protein sequence: CASSLISGSSYEQYF.

This clone appeared a few times. The genes are TRBV13 and TRBJ2-7; 7 positions agree with TRBD1. Losses at the gene ends were 4 bases for V and 2 bases for J; bases not matched to a gene: 8. CDR3 length equals 15 residues. CDR1 is PRHDT and CDR2 is FYEKMQ in the germline V gene (reference sequence). As DNA, the CDR3 is TGTGCCAGCAGCTCCGCCCGAGGGGGCGCCTACGAGCAGTACTTC. Protein sequence: CASSSARGGAYEQYF.

V and J are TRBV5-5 and TRBJ1-1, with no clear D. Germline loops: CDR1 SGHKS, CDR2 YYEKEE (reference sequence). Trimming pared 2 bases from V and 0 bases from J, leaving 8 bases between. The length of the CDR3 is 14 residues. The CDR3 spells CASSFRGVNTEAFF. Here the CDR3 DNA reads TGTGCCAGCAGCTTCCGGGGAGTGAACACTGAAGCTTTCTTT. The whole variable domain, filled in from reference TRBV5-5 and TRBJ1-1, reads DAGVTQSPTHLIKTRGQQVTLRCSPISGHKSVSWYQQVLGQGPQFIFQYYEKEERGRGNFPDRFSARQFPNYSSELNVNALLLGDSALYLCASSFRGVNTEAFFGQGTRLTVV.

V and J are TRBV7-2 and TRBJ2-7, with D possibly matching TRBD2 (5 bases). Trimming shortened V by 5 bases and J by 0 bases, and 11 bases separated the two germline ends. There are 14 residues in the CDR3. Germline lookup yields CDR1 SGHTA and CDR2 FQGNSA. The CDR3 DNA reads as TGTGCCAGCAGCCGGACTGTCAACTCCTACGAGCAGTACTTC. It translates to CASSRTVNSYEQYF.

V gene TRBV28 combines with J gene TRBJ1-1, with no clear D. The CDR3 contains 14 residues. Trimming pared 5 bases from V and 4 bases from J, leaving 14 bases between. Germline CDR1 MDHEN, CDR2 SYDVKM. This chain's CDR3 is CASSERRPGTEAFF. Here the CDR3 DNA reads TGTGCCAGCAGTGAGAGGCGCCCCGGCACTGAAGCTTTCTTT.

Note on this clone: The sample holds other DNA sequences that translate to the same CDR3. This chain joins TRBV12-5 and TRBJ1-5, with D uncertain. V was trimmed by 1 base and J by 5 bases, leaving 6 bases between them. CDR3 length equals 13 residues. Per germline, CDR1 LGHNT and CDR2 FRNRAP. The CDR3 loop is CASGLGYDQPQHF. The CDR3 nucleotides read TGTGCTAGTGGTTTGGGGTACGATCAGCCCCAGCATTTT.

The gene calls are TRBV5-1 and TRBJ2-3, with D unclear. Germline V lookup: CDR1 SGHRS, CDR2 YFSETQ. The CDR3 totals 14 residues. Trimming removed 1 base from V and 2 bases from J, with 8 bases in between. The CDR3 DNA sequence: TGCGCCAGCAGCTTGAGTCCAATCACAGATACGCAGTATTTT. Its protein is CASSLSPITDTQYF.

This clone was seen only once. CDR3 coding DNA: TGCGCCAGCAGCTACGGACTAATCGCGGAGACCCAGTACTTC. It specifies CASSYGLIAETQYF. This chain joins TRBV5-1 and TRBJ2-5; D possibly corresponds to TRBD2 (6 bases). CDR1 and CDR2 from the germline V gene are SGHRS and YFSETQ. The CDR3 contains 14 residues. Trimming took 3 bases from V and 5 from J, leaving 14 bases between them.

This rearrangement joins TRBV6-5 to TRBJ1-2; TRBD1 aligns across 9 bases. V was clipped by 2 bases and J by 4 bases; unmatched bases: 8. In germline, CDR1 is MNHEY, CDR2 SVGAGI. CDR3 length: 16 amino acids. CDR3 nucleotides: TGTGCCAGCAGTTACCTCGGGACAGGGATCTTCTATGGCTACACCTTC. Translation: CASSYLGTGIFYGYTF.

The chain combines TRBV5-5 with TRBJ1-2, with 7 bases aligning to TRBD1. The CDR3 is 15 amino acids. Germline lookup yields CDR1 SGHKS and CDR2 YYEKEE (reference sequence). The V segment lost 5 bases and the J segment 7 bases; nucleotides outside the gene matches: 14. The CDR3 coding sequence is TGTGCCAGCAGTCCTCCGTACAGGGGAAGGTCTGGCTACACCTTC. This translates into CASSPPYRGRSGYTF.

This rearrangement joins TRBV19 to TRBJ1-1; possibly TRBD1 for D (5 bases). Trimming stripped 5 bases from V and 8 bases from J, with 15 bases between. Germline loops: CDR1 LNHDA, CDR2 SQIVND (reference sequence). The length of the CDR3 is 13 residues. CDR3 residues: CASSAPAGTEAFF. The CDR3, as DNA: TGTGCCAGTAGTGCCCCAGCTGGGACCGAAGCTTTCTTT.

This chain's CDR3 is CASSLMFRDSNEKLFF. CDR3 bases: TGTGCCAGCAGTTTAATGTTCCGGGACAGTAATGAAAAACTGTTTTTT. V is TRBV28 and J is TRBJ1-4; 7 nucleotides match TRBD1. With 2 bases clipped from V and 4 bases from J, the junction kept 7 bases outside the gene matches. The germline gives CDR1 MDHEN, CDR2 SYDVKM. CDR3 size: 16 residues.

This chain uses TRBV19 with TRBJ2-2; D remains ambiguous. This CDR3 has 16 amino acids. V dropped 6 bases and J dropped 4 bases, with 18 bases sitting between them. Germline V CDR1 and CDR2: LNHDA, SQIVND (reference sequence). CDR3 protein: CASRVGPGSSTGELFF. The CDR3, as DNA: TGTGCCAGTAGGGTGGGCCCCGGGTCCAGCACCGGGGAGCTGTTTTTT.

This clone was picked up one time. This chain links TRBV5-6 with TRBJ2-4; D is undetermined. This CDR3 region has 16 residues. The ends were cut back, 0 bases at V and 1 base at J, with 11 bases in the middle. Germline V CDR1 and CDR2: SGHDT, YYEEEE. DNA for the CDR3: TGTGCCAGCAGCTTGGCCGACCGGACCGCCAAAAACATTCAGTACTTC. It translates to CASSLADRTAKNIQYF.

This rearrangement joins TRBV7-3 to TRBJ2-1; 7 bases fit TRBD2. Trimming removed 2 bases from V and 2 bases from J; junction bases left unmatched: 3. CDR1 SGHTA and CDR2 FQGTGA come from the germline V gene. The length of the CDR3 is 15 residues. The CDR3 bases are TGTGCCAGCAGCTTATGGGCGGGAGCCTACAATGAGCAGTTCTTC. It is translated as CASSLWAGAYNEQFF.

The gene calls are TRBV6-5 and TRBJ1-1, with no clear D. CDR1 is MNHEY, CDR2 SVGAGI, per germline. Trimming removed 3 bases at V and 5 bases at J, with 7 bases between. The CDR3 extends over 12 amino acids. The CDR3 DNA is TGTGCCAGCAGTTATGGGAGGACTGAAGCTTTCTTT. Translation gives CASSYGRTEAFF.

The V call is TRBV4-2, the J call TRBJ2-7; tentatively, D is TRBD1 or TRBD2 (7 bases each). Trimming took off 0 bases at V and 5 bases at J, with 17 bases between the two ends. CDR3 length: 16 residues. Germline lookup yields CDR1 LGHNA and CDR2 YNFKEQ. Here the CDR3 DNA reads TGTGCCAGCAGCCAAGATGCGACAGGGAGGGTCAACGAGCAGTACTTC. The encoded protein is CASSQDATGRVNEQYF.

The genes are TRBV5-4 and TRBJ2-1; no definite D call. Germline values: CDR1 SGHNT, CDR2 YYREEE (reference sequence). Trimming took off 0 bases at V and 13 bases at J, with 11 bases between the two ends. The CDR3 sequence is 12 residues long. CDR3 amino acids: CASSLGTEEQFF. The CDR3 nucleotides are TGTGCCAGCAGCTTGGGGACCGAGGAACAGTTCTTC.

This chain joins TRBV7-2 and TRBJ2-5, with D uncertain. CDR3 length equals 16 residues. The V end was cut by 0 bases, the J end by 3 bases, with 14 bases between. Germline V gene sequence: CDR1 SGHTA, CDR2 FQGNSA. The CDR3 is CASSLASSWREETQYF. In DNA form, the CDR3 reads TGTGCCAGCAGCTTAGCGTCATCATGGCGTGAAGAGACCCAGTACTTC.

This chain connects TRBV2 to TRBJ1-3; weak D call: TRBD1 (5 bases). V was cut by 6 bases and J by 2 bases, with 14 bases left in between. This CDR3 is built from 15 residues. Germline V gives CDR1 SNHLY, CDR2 FYNNEI. DNA of the CDR3: TGTGCCAGCAGGCGGGGGACTTTGGCTGGAAACACCATATATTTT. It specifies CASRRGTLAGNTIYF. Drawing the rest from reference TRBV2 and TRBJ1-3, the complete variable domain is EPEVTQTPSHQVTQMGQEVILRCVPISNHLYFYWYRQILGQKVEFLVSFYNNEISEKSEIFDDQFSVERPDGSNFTLKIRSTKLEDSAMYFCASRRGTLAGNTIYFGEGSWLTVV.

The rearrangement uses TRBV7-8 and TRBJ2-1; 11 bases agree with TRBD2. Germline CDR1 is SGHVS and CDR2 is FQNEAQ. V dropped 5 bases and J dropped 6; count of bases not matched to a gene: 21. The CDR3 totals 20 residues. The CDR3 sequence: CASSPTLAGGTLLLVNEQFF. For the CDR3, the DNA is TGTGCCAGCAGCCCGACCTTAGCGGGAGGGACGTTACTCCTAGTCAATGAGCAGTTCTTC.

J is TRBJ2-5 and V is TRBV7-2, with D tentatively TRBD1 or TRBD2 (5 bases each). Germline CDR1 reads SGHTA; CDR2 reads FQGNSA. This CDR3 is built from 14 residues. V shed 5 bases and J shed 4 bases, with 14 bases lying between them. CDR3 in DNA: TGTGCCAGCAGCCCATCCCGGGGCTCAGAGACCCAGTACTTC. Encoded protein: CASSPSRGSETQYF.

The CDR3 is CASSLADGPSATEAFF. The CDR3 DNA is TGTGCCAGCAGCTTGGCCGACGGCCCTTCGGCCACTGAAGCTTTCTTT. V is TRBV5-6 and J is TRBJ1-1, with D hard to call. This CDR3 comprises 16 residues. The V end lost 0 bases, the J end lost 4 bases, and 16 bases lay between the germline ends. Germline values: CDR1 SGHDT, CDR2 YYEEEE. Variable domain in full (rest from reference TRBV5-6 and TRBJ1-1): DAGVTQSPTHLIKTRGQQVTLRCSPKSGHDTVSWYQQALGQGPQFIFQYYEEEERQRGNFPDRFSGHQFPNYSSELNVNALLLGDSALYLCASSLADGPSATEAFFGQGTRLTVV.

Only one count was recorded for this clone. V and J are TRBV4-1 and TRBJ2-1, with TRBD2 as a possible D gene (5 bases). Germline V gene lookup returns CDR1 MGHRA and CDR2 YSYEKL. The V and J ends lost 5 bases and 2 bases respectively, with 10 bases between them. The CDR3 has 14 amino acids. CDR3 coding DNA: TGCGCCAGCAGCATTCCCGGGACCTACAATGAGCAGTTCTTC. Its translation: CASSIPGTYNEQFF.

CDR3 nucleotide sequence: TGTGCCAGCAGCCTCGGAACAACTAATGAAAAACTGTTTTTT. It encodes CASSLGTTNEKLFF. The genes are TRBV11-3 and TRBJ1-4; D is uncertain. From germline, CDR1 is SGHNT and CDR2 YENEEA. V lost 5 bases to trimming and J lost 0 bases, with 7 bases between them. This CDR3 contains 14 residues.

The V gene is TRBV6-1, the J gene TRBJ1-2; 8 bases are a match to TRBD1. Losses at the gene ends were 3 bases for V and 7 bases for J; bases not matched to a gene: 16. CDR3 length: 17 residues. Germline V gives CDR1 MNHNS, CDR2 SASEGT. The CDR3 region is CASSDQPGGRGLSGYTF. The CDR3 DNA sequence: TGTGCCAGCAGTGACCAGCCAGGTGGCAGGGGGCTTAGTGGCTACACCTTC.

The chain employs TRBV4-3 and TRBJ1-2; 12 nucleotides line up with TRBD1. The CDR3 totals 19 residues. The V gene end was trimmed by 1 base and the J gene end by 5 bases; junction bases not matched to a gene: 14. The V gene's germline CDR1 is LGHNA and CDR2 YSLEER. The CDR3 spells CASSQVLLGTGGARYGYTF. In nucleotides, the CDR3 is TGCGCCAGCAGCCAAGTCCTACTCGGGACAGGGGGCGCGCGGTATGGCTACACCTTC.

This sequence joins TRBV9 and TRBJ2-1; 8 positions match TRBD2. The V segment lost 3 bases and the J segment 4 bases; nucleotides outside the gene matches: 3. The CDR3 covers 14 residues. Per the germline V gene, CDR1 is SGDLS and CDR2 is YYNGEE. As DNA, the CDR3 is TGTGCCAGCAGCGCCGGGACTAGTTACAATGAGCAGTTCTTC. Translating gives CASSAGTSYNEQFF.

The chain joins TRBV6-2 or TRBV6-3 to TRBJ2-5, with 10 bases matching TRBD2. CDR3 length: 16 amino acids. J was trimmed by 12 bases and V by 4 bases; bases with no gene match: 17. The germline V gene has CDR1 MNHEY and CDR2 SVGEGT. In DNA form, the CDR3 reads TGTGCCAGCAGTTCGGCTAGCGGGGGTGATCGCAGGGATAAGTACTTC. Its protein is CASSSASGGDRRDKYF.

Regarding this clone: A read error may produce the germline difference seen at one junction end. The chain couples TRBV10-1 to TRBJ2-7, with a possible D match to TRBD1 (6 bases). The CDR3 length is 15 residues. Germline CDR1 and CDR2: WNHNN and SYGVQD (reference sequence). CDR3 region: CASSERTGQLRVPHF. As DNA, the CDR3 is TGCGCCAGCAGTGAGAGGACGGGACAACTTCGCGTTCCCCACTTC.

The chain recombines TRBV11-3 with TRBJ2-3, with 8 bases fitting TRBD2. V was pared by 0 bases and J by 2 bases, with 13 bases of the junction left unmatched. This CDR3 is built from 19 residues. Germline V gene data show CDR1 as SGHNT and CDR2 as YENEEA. In nucleotides, the CDR3 is TGTGCCAGCAGCTTAGATGGGGAGGCCCGAGCGGGAGCCACAGATACGCAGTATTTT. Encoded protein: CASSLDGEARAGATDTQYF.

This chain uses TRBV19 with TRBJ2-5, with D perhaps TRBD1 or TRBD2 (7 bases each). This CDR3 has 12 residues. Germline V CDR1 and CDR2: LNHDA, SQIVND (reference sequence). V was pared by 9 bases and J by 5 bases, with 13 bases between. The CDR3 DNA reads TGTGCCAGCCAGGGGGGGAGGGAGACCCAGTACTTC. As protein: CASQGGRETQYF.